This TCR beta chain was profiled in a study of OX40 agonist ivuxolimab in advanced cancers. General study findings and limits: Circulating CD4+ and CD8+ T cells showed clonal expansion by week 6 at 0.1 to 3.0 mg/kg.

This CDR3 comprises 14 residues. From germline, CDR1 is SEHNR and CDR2 FQNEAQ (reference sequence). The trim removed 5 bases at V and 5 bases at J, leaving 7 bases unmatched. Concerning this clone: Its antigen is unidentified.

Here immunoSEQ multiplex PCR was the method, and the copy in TCRdb shows in-frame clones only, minus some. The data show tens of thousands of clones, about 91% seen once. The sample in question was CD4+ or CD8+ T cells sorted from blood, obtained in a trial of the OX40 agonist ivuxolimab. This TCR was sampled from an adult with an advanced solid tumor such as melanoma, head and neck, liver or kidney cancer. This chain links TRBV7-9 with TRBJ1-2; 8 nucleotides match TRBD1. In DNA, the CDR3 is TGTGCCAGCAGCCCCGCACAGGGGGATTATGGCTACACCTTC. Protein sequence: CASSPAQGDYGYTF.